This T cell receptor (beta chain) was recovered during a study of T cell responses to AZD1222 COVID-19 vaccine. The CDR3 spans 17 residues. Germline V gene lookup returns CDR1 MDHEN and CDR2 SYDVKM. V lost 5 bases, J lost 0 bases, and 20 bases lay in between. With respect to this clone: Its antigen is still unknown.

Produced via immunoSEQ multiplex PCR; TCRdb's table is partial and in-frame only. Of 150,000 or so clones detected, 80% to 95% appear once; the ten largest clones hold about 5.5%. Study findings and constraints: Clonal diversity was possibly underestimated, and white British individuals and females predominated among donors.

Material: peripheral blood, obtained on day 0 of AZD1222 vaccination. V and J are TRBV28 and TRBJ2-7; tentative D call: TRBD1 (6 bases). The receptor was isolated from an adult in good health. For the CDR3, the DNA is TGTGCCAGCAGTCCACAAGAGGTCGGGACAAGCTCCTACGAGCAGTACTTC. Protein sequence: CASSPQEVGTSSYEQYF. Complete variable domain (other parts from reference TRBV28 and TRBJ2-7): DVKVTQSSRYLVKRTGEKVFLECVQDMDHENMFWYRQDPGLGLRLIYFSYDVKMKEKGDIPEGYSVSREKKERFSLILESASTNQTSMYLCASSPQEVGTSSYEQYFGPGTRLTVT.